The source of this T cell receptor beta chain is a study of monozygotic twins with inflammatory bowel disease. TCRdb re-called the 5' RACE reads and catalogs CDR3 proteins one per entry, DNA excluded. The table counts some 330,000 distinct CDR3 sequences; roughly 5.8% lies in the top ten. The V gene's germline CDR1 is MDHEN and CDR2 SYDVKM. CDR3 size: 15 residues. This sequence originates from a human donor with ulcerative colitis or Crohn's disease, or a healthy co-twin of an affected twin (not recorded which). The chain uses TRBV28 and TRBJ2-7; the TCRdb D gene call, TRBD2, has no DNA to confirm it. Sequenced material: blood. The chain's CDR3 is CASRRYSGRDYEQYF. Filled out from reference TRBV28 and TRBJ2-7, the complete variable domain reads DVKVTQSSRYLVKRTGEKVFLECVQDMDHENMFWYRQDPGLGLRLIYFSYDVKMKEKGDIPEGYSVSREKKERFSLILESASTNQTSMYLCASRRYSGRDYEQYFGPGTRLTVT.